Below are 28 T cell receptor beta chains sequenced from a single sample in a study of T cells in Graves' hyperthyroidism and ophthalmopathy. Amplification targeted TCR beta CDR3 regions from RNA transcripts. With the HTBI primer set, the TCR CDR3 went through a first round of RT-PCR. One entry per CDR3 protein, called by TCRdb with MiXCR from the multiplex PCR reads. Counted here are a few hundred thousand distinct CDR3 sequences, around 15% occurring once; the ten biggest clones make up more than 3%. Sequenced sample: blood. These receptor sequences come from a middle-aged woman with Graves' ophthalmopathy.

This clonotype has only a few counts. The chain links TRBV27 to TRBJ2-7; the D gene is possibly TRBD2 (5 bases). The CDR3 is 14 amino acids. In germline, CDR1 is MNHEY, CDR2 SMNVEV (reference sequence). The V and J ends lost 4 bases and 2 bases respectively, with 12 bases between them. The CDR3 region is CASSSLRETYEQYF. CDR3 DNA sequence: TGTGCCAGCAGTTCCTTAAGGGAGACCTACGAGCAGTACTTC.

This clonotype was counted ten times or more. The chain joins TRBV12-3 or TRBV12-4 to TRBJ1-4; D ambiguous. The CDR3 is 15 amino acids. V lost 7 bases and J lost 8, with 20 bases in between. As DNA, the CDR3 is TGTGCCAGCATCCCCCGACCAAGGACGGCAGAAAAACTGTTTTTT. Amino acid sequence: CASIPRPRTAEKLFF.

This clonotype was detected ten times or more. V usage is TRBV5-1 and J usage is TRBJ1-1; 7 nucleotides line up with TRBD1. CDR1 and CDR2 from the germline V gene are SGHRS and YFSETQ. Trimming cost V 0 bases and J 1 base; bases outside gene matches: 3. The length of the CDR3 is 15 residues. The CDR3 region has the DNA TGCGCCAGCAGCTTGGGGACAGGATCGAACACTGAAGCTTTCTTT. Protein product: CASSLGTGSNTEAFF.

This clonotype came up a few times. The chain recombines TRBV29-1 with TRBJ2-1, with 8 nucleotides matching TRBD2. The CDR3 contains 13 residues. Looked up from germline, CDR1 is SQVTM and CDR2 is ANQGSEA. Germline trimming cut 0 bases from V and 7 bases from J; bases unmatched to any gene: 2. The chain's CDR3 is CSVEELAANEQFF. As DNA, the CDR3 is TGCAGCGTTGAAGAACTAGCGGCTAATGAGCAGTTCTTC.

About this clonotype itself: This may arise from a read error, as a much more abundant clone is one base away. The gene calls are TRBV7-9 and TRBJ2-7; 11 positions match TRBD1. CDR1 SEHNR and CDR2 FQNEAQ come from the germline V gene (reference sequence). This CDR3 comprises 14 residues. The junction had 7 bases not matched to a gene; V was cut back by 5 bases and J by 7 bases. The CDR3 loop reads CASSPQGQGGEQYF. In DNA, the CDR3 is TGTGCCAGCAGCCCACAGGGACAGGGGGGTGAGCAGTACTTC.

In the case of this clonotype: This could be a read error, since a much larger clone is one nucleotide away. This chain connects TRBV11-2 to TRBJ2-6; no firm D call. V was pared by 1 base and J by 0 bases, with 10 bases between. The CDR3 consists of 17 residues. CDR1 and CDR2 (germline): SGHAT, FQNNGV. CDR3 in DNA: TGTGCCAGCAGCTTAGGCTTTAGAAGCTCTGGGGCCAACGTCCTGACTTTC. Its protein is CASSLGFRSSGANVLTF.

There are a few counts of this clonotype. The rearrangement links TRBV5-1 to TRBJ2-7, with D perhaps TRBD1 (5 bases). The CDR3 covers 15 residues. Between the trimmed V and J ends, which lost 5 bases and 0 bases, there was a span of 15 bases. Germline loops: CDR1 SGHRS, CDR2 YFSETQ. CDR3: CASSLRAQSSYEQYF. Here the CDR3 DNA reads TGCGCCAGCAGTCTCAGGGCCCAAAGCTCCTACGAGCAGTACTTC.

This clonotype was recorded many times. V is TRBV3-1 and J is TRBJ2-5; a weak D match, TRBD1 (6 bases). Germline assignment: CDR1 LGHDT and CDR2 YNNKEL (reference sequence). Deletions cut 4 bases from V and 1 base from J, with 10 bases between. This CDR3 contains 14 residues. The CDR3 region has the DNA TGTGCCAGCAGCCGGACCAGGGGCCAAGAGACCCAGTACTTC. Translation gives CASSRTRGQETQYF.

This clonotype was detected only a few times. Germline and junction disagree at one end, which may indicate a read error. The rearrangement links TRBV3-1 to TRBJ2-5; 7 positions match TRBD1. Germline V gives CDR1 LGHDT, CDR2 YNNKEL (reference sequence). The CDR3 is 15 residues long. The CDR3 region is CASSHGQAPQETQYF. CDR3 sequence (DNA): TGTGCCAGTAGCCACGGACAGGCTCCCCAAGAGACCCAGTACTTC.

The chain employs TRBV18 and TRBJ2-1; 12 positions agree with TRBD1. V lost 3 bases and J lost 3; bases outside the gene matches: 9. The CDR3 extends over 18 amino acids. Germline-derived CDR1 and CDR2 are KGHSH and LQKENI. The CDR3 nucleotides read TGTGCCAGCTCACCCAGGGACAGGGGGCGCTCCTACTACAATGAGCAGTTCTTC. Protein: CASSPRDRGRSYYNEQFF.

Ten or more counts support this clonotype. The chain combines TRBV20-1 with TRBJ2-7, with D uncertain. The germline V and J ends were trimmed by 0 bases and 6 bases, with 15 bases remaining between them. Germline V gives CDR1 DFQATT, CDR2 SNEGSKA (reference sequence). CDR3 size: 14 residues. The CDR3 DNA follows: TGCAGTGCTAGAGATCTCGACACATGGGGCGAGCAGTACTTC. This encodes CSARDLDTWGEQYF.

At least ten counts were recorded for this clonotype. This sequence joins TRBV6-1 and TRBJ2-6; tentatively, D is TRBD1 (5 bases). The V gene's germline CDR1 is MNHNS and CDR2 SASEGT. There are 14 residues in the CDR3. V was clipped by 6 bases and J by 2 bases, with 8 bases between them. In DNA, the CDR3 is TGTGCCAGCAGCACAGGTGCTGGGGCCAACGTCCTGACTTTC. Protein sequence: CASSTGAGANVLTF.

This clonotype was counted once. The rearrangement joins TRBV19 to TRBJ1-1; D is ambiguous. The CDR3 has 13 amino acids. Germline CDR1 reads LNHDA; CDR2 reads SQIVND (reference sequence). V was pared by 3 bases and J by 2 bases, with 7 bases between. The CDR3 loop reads CASSIEGNTEAFF. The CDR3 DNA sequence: TGTGCCAGTAGTATCGAGGGAAACACTGAAGCTTTCTTT.

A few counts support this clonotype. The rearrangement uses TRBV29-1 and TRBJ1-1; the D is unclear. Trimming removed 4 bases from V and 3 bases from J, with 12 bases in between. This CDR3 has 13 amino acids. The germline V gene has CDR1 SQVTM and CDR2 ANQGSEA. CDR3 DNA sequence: TGCAGCGTTGTGGGGTTTCTAGACACTGAAGCTTTCTTT. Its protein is CSVVGFLDTEAFF.

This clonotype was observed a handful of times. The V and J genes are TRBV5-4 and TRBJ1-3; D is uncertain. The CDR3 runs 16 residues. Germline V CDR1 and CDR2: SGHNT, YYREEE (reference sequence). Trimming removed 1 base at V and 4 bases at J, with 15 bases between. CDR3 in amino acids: CASSLFASQGGNTIYF. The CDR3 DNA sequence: TGTGCCAGCAGCTTGTTCGCGTCTCAAGGGGGAAACACCATATATTTT.

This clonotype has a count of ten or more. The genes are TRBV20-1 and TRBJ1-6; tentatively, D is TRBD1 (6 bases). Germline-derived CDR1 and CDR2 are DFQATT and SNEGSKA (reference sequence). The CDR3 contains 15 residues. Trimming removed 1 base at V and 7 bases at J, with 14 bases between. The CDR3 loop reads CSARAQGQGNSPLHF. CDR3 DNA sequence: TGCAGTGCTAGAGCTCAGGGGCAGGGGAATTCACCCCTCCACTTT.

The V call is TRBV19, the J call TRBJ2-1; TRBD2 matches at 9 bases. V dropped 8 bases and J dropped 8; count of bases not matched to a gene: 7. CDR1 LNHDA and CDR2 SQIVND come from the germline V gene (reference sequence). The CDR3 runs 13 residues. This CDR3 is CASGGGAFYEQFF. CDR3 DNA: TGTGCCAGTGGCGGGGGGGCCTTTTATGAGCAGTTCTTC. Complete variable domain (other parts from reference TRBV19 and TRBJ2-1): DGGITQSPKYLFRKEGQNVTLSCEQNLNHDAMYWYRQDPGQGLRLIYYSQIVNDFQKGDIAEGYSVSREKKESFPLTVTSAQKNPTAFYLCASGGGAFYEQFFGPGTRLTVL.

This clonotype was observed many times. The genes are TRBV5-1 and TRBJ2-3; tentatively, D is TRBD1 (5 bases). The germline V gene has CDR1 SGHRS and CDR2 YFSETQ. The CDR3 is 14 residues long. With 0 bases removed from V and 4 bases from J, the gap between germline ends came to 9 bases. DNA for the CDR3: TGCGCCAGCAGCTTGGCCGACAGAGCAGATACGCAGTATTTT. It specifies CASSLADRADTQYF.

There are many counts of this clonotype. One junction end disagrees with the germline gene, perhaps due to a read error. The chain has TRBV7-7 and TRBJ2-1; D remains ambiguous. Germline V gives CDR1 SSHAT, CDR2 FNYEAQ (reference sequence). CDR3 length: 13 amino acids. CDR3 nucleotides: TGTGCTAGCAGCTTAGAATTGTGGAATGAGCAGTTCTTC. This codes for CASSLELWNEQFF.

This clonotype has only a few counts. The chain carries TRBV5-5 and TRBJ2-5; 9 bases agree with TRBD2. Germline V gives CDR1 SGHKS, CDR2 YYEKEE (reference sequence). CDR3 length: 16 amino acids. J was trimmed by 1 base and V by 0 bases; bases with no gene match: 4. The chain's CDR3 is CASSLEAGGVQETQYF. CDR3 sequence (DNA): TGTGCCAGCAGCTTGGAGGCGGGGGGGGTCCAAGAGACCCAGTACTTC.

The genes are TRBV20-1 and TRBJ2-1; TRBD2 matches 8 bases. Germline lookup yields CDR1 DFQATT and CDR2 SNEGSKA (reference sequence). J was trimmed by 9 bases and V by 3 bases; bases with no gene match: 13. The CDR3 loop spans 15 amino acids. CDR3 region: CSASGGARVDGEQFF. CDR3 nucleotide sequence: TGCAGTGCTAGCGGGGGGGCTAGGGTGGACGGTGAGCAGTTCTTC.

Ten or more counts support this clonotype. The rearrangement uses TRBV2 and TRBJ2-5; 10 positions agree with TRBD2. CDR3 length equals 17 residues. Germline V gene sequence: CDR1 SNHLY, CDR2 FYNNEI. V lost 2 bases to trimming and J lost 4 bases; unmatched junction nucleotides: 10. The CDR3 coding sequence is TGTGCCAGCAGTGAATTTCCCCTTGCTAGCGGGAGAGAGACCCAGTACTTC. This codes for CASSEFPLASGRETQYF.

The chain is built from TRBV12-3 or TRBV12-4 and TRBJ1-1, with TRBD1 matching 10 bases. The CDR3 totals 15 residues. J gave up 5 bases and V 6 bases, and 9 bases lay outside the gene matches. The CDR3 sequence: CASRLRTGGWTEAFF. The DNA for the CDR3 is TGTGCCAGCAGACTTAGGACAGGGGGGTGGACTGAAGCTTTCTTT.

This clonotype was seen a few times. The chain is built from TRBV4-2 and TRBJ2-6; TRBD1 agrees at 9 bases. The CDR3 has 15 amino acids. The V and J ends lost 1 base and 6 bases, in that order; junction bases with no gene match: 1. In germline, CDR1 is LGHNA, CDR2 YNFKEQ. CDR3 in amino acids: CASSQGTGAANVLTF. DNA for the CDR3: TGTGCCAGCAGCCAAGGGACAGGGGCGGCCAACGTCCTGACTTTC.

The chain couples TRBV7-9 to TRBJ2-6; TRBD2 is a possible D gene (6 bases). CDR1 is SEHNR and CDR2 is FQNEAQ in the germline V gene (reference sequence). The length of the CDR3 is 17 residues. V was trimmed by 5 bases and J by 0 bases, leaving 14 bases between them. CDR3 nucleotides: TGTGCCAGCAGCGGAGGGTTGTCCGACTCTGGGGCCAACGTCCTGACTTTC. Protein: CASSGGLSDSGANVLTF.

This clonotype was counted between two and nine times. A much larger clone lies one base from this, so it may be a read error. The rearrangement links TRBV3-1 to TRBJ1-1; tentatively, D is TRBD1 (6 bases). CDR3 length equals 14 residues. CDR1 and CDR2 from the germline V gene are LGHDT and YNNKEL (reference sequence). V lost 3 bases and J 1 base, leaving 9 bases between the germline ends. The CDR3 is CASSQGHRNTEAFF. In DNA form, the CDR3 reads TGTGCCAGCAGCCAGGGACATAGGAACACTGAAGCTTTCTTT.

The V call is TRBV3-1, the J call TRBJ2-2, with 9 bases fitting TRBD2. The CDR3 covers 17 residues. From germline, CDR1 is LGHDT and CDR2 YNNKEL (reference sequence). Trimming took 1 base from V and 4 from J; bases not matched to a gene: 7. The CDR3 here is CASSQVLAGSGTGELFF. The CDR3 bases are TGTGCCAGCAGCCAAGTTCTAGCGGGGTCGGGCACCGGGGAGCTGTTTTTT.

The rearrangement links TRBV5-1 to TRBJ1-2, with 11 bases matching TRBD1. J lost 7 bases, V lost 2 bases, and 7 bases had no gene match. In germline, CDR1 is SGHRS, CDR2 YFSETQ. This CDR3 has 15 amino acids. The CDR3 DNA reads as TGCGCCAGCAGCTTCAACGGACAGGGGGCCCGTGGCTACACCTTC. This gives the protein CASSFNGQGARGYTF. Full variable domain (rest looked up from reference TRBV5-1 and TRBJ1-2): KAGVTQTPRYLIKTRGQQVTLSCSPISGHRSVSWYQQTPGQGLQFLFEYFSETQRNKGNFPGRFSGRQFSNSRSEMNVSTLELGDSALYLCASSFNGQGARGYTFGSGTRLTVV.